Included here is one TCR beta chain sequence, with context. Its antigen remains unknown. The data were taken from a study of T cells in Graves' hyperthyroidism and ophthalmopathy. Study-wide background: The authors collected peripheral blood at initial diagnosis, before any treatment.

Disease duration under 2 months; hyperthyroidism patients were aged 18 to 65. The V and J ends lost 4 bases and 2 bases, in that order; junction bases with no gene match: 7. Germline values: CDR1 GTSNPN, CDR2 SVGIG (reference sequence). The CDR3 has 15 amino acids. Amplification targeted TCR beta CDR3 regions from RNA transcripts. A first-round RT-PCR of the TCR CDR3 used the HTBI primer set. In TCRdb, the multiplex PCR reads were re-called with MiXCR into one record per CDR3 protein. This table holds 480,000 or so distinct CDR3 sequences, around an eighth found once. Study-level results: Ophthalmopathy, as predicted by the model, came a median 6.5 months after the prediction.

Sequenced sample: blood. This TCR was recovered from a young woman with Graves' hyperthyroidism. The rearrangement joins TRBV30 to TRBJ2-3, with 9 bases fitting TRBD1. The CDR3 spells CAWTPRDRVTDTQYF. The DNA for the CDR3 is TGTGCCTGGACCCCCCGGGACAGGGTCACAGATACGCAGTATTTT.